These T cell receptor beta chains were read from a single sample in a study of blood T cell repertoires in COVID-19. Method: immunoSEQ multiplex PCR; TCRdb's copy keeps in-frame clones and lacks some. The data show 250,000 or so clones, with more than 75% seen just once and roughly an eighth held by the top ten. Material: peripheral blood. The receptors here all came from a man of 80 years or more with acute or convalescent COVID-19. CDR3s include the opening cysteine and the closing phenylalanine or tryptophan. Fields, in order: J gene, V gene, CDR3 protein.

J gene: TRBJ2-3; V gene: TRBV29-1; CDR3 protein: CSVEEGGGRRTDTQYF
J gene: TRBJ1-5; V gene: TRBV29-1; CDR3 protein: CSVVSGGATPQHF
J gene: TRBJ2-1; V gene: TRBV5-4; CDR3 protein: CASSLEGAVTYNEQFF
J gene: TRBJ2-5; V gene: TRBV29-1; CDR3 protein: CSTRGREETQYF
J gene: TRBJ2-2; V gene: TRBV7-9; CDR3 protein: CAKSGTANTGELFF
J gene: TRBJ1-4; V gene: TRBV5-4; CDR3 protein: CASSFEFNEKLFF
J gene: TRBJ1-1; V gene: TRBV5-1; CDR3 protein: CASSPRRLWNTEAFF
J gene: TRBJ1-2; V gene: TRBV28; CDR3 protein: CASSLGHRDGRGYTF
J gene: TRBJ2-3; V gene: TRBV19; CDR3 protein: CASSMTGTGTDTQYF
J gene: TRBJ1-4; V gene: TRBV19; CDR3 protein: CASSDSLNEKLFF
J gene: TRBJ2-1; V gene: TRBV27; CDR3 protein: CASKAGGPSYNEQFF
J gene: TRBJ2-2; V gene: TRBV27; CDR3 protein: CASSFTGRANTGELFF
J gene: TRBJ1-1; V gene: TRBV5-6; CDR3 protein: CASSLRNTEAFF
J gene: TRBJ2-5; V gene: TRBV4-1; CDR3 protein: CASSQGLDETQYF
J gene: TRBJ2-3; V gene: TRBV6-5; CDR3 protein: CASSYGDRGGTDTQYF
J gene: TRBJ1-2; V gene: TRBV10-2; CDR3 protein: CASSESAMTGNYGYTF
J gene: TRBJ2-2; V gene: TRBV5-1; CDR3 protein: CASSYSGSSNTGELFF
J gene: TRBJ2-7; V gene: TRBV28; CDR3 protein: CASSPLGEGGSYEQYF
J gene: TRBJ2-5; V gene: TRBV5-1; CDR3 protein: CASRPGQKETQYF
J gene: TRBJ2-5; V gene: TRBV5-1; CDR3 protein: CASSSTGQETQYF
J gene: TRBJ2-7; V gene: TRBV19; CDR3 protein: CASSPYDVRSYEQYF
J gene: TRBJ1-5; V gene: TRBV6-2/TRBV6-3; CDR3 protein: CASSYTINPGQPQHF
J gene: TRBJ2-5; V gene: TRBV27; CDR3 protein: CASSLGDRDGAPQYF
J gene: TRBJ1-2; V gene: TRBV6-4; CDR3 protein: CASSAAAGANYGYTF
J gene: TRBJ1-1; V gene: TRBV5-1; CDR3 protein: CASSPGGGGTEAFF
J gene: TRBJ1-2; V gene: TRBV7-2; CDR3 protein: CASSQGQGVYGYTF
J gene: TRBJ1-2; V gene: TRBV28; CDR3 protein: CASSLQAGGWGYTF
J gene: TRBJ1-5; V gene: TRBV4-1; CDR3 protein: CASSQLGARQPQHF
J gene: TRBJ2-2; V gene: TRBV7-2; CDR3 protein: CASSPGTGGVGELFF
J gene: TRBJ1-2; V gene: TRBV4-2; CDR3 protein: CASSQEFIEVGYTF
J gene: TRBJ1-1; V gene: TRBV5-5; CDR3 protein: CASSFLSGALNTEAFF
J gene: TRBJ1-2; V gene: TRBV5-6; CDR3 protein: CASSRSSYGYTF
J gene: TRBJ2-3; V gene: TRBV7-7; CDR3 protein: CASSLTGISTDTQYF
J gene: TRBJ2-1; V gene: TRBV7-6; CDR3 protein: CASSLTSGSHNEQFF
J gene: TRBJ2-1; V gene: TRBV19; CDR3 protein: CASSIDQGSYNEQFF
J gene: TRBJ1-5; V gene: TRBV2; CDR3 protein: CATRGGFNQPQHF
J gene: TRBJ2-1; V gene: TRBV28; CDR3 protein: CASSSLEGGNEQFF